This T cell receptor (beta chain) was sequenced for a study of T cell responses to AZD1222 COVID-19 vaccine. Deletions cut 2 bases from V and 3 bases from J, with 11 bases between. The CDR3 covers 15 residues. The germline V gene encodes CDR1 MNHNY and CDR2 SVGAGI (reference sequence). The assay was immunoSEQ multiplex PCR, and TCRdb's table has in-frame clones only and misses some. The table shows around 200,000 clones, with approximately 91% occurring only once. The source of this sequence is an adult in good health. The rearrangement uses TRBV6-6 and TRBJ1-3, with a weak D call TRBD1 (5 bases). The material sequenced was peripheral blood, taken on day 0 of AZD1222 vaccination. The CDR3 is CASSYGAVGGNTIYF. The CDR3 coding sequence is TGTGCCAGCAGTTACGGGGCTGTGGGTGGAAACACCATATATTTT.